The sequence of this TCR beta chain was determined in a study of T cell clones after liver transplantation. Study context: TCRbeta sequencing after a pre-transplant mixed lymphocyte reaction identified graft-donor-reactive clones, later tracked in post-transplant blood. Timepoints were pre-transplant, pre-withdrawal, and after withdrawal was completed or failed.

The data were produced by immunoSEQ multiplex PCR, yet TCRdb's version contains in-frame clones alone and is incomplete. The sample consists of tens of thousands of clones, around 70% of them appearing once. Sequencing was performed on CD4+ T cells from blood, taken at the 22-month timepoint. This clonotype was obtained from a human patient who received a liver transplant. The T cells may come from the graft donor.

This CDR3 reads CASSPQGLGAGELFF. The CDR3 DNA reads as TGTGCCAGCAGCCCGCAGGGGCTTGGCGCCGGGGAGCTGTTTTTT. The chain has TRBV9 and TRBJ2-2; the D gene is possibly TRBD1 (6 bases). Germline V gene data show CDR1 as SGDLS and CDR2 as YYNGEE. The CDR3 extends over 15 amino acids. V was trimmed by 4 bases and J by 6 bases, leaving 16 bases between them.